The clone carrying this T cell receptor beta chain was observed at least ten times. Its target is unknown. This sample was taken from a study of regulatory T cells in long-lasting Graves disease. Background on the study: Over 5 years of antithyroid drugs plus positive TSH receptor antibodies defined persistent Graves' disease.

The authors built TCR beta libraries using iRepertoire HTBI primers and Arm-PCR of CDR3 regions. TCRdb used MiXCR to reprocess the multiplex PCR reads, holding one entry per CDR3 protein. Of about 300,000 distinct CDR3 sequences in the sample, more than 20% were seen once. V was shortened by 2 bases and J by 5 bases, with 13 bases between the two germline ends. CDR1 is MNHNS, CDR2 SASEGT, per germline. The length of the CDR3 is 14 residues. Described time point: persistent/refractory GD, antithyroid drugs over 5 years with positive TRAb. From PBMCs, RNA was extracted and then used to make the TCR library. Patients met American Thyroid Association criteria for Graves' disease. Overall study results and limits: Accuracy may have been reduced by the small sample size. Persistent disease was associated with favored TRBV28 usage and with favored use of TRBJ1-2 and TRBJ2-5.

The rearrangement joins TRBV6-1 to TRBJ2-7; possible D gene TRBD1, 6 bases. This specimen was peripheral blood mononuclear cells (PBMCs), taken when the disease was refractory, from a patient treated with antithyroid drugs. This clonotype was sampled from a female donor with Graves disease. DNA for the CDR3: TGTGCCAGCAGTGAAAGGCCAGGGGTCGACGAGCAGTACTTC. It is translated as CASSERPGVDEQYF.